This T cell receptor (beta chain) comes out of a study of T-cell reconstitution after alpha-beta-depleted transplantation in children. This CDR3 has 14 residues. The V gene lost 1 base and the J gene lost 6 bases, with 12 bases spanning the gap. CDR1 and CDR2 from the germline V gene are LGHNA and YSLEER. Unique molecular identifiers featured in how the TCRbeta library was prepared. TCRdb called the PCR reads again in MiXCR, with one record for every CDR3 protein. Among around 450,000 distinct CDR3 sequences listed, about 10% were seen once. Study-level points and caveats: Most T-cell counts and diversity one year after the transplant came from T cells that were newly produced. The study reportedly traced alpha-beta T cells about two months after transplant to several hundred expanded graft clones. Surviving recipient cells, namely T cells and thymic progenitors, were the source of high day-60 TCRbeta diversity in some patients.

This clonotype was seen many times. Its antigen is not known. The TCR originated in a child aged 2-15 years with inherited bone marrow failure, due to receive a stem cell transplant. The chain joins TRBV4-3 to TRBJ1-2; the D gene is possibly TRBD1 (6 bases). The specimen was PBMCs, collected before TCRalphabeta/CD19-depleted stem cell transplant. As DNA, the CDR3 is TGCGCCAGCAGCCAAGTCGCCGGGGGCAATGGCTACACCTTC. It translates to CASSQVAGGNGYTF.